The rows below give T cell receptor beta chains drawn from one sample of a study of identical twins. TCRdb reprocessed the 5' RACE reads with MiXCR, giving one entry per CDR3 protein. The top ten clones hold around 12% of a sample with about 790,000 distinct CDR3 sequences, about 18% of them seen once. The same sample was also studied in work on T cells expressing NK-cell markers.

The specimen sequenced was PBMCs. These receptors originate from a woman under 30 in good health. The CDR3 runs from the conserved cysteine through the conserved F or W. Fields, in order: V gene, clone size, D gene, J gene, CDR3 DNA, CDR3 protein. D genes are given only for firm matches. The size entry is marked missing in some rows and otherwise reads once, few, many or a size class.

V: TRBV20-1
size: few
D: TRBD2
J: TRBJ2-1
DNA: TGCAGTGCTGCTTCTAGCGGGGGGGCCGTTGAGCAGTTCTTC
CDR3: CSAASSGGAVEQFF

V: TRBV15
size: -
D: -
J: TRBJ2-7
DNA: TGTGCCACCAGCAGAGGCTATGACAGGCTGAGCTCCTACGAGCAGTACTTC
CDR3: CATSRGYDRLSSYEQYF

V: TRBV6-2/TRBV6-3
size: few
D: TRBD1
J: TRBJ1-1
DNA: TGTGCCAGCAGTTACGTGGGACAGGGTGGGACTGAAGCTTTCTTT
CDR3: CASSYVGQGGTEAFF

V: TRBV6-5
size: -
D: -
J: TRBJ2-7
DNA: TGTGCCAGAACTGCGGAGAGCTACGAGCAGTACTTC
CDR3: CARTAESYEQYF

V: TRBV9
size: -
D: -
J: TRBJ2-6
DNA: TGTGCCAGCAGCGCTGGGGCCTCTGGGGCCAACGTCCTGACTTTC
CDR3: CASSAGASGANVLTF

V: TRBV12-3/TRBV12-4
size: many
D: TRBD1
J: TRBJ2-7
DNA: TGTGCCAGCAATCTACAGGGGGCCCTCTACGAGCAGTACTTC
CDR3: CASNLQGALYEQYF

V: TRBV29-1
size: few
D: TRBD1
J: TRBJ2-1
DNA: TGCAGCGTGGGGACAGGGAAAAACTACAATGAGCAGTTCTTC
CDR3: CSVGTGKNYNEQFF

V: TRBV7-9
size: -
D: -
J: TRBJ2-3
DNA: TGTGCCAGCAGCTTAGGAGGAACTAGGAATACGCAGTATTTT
CDR3: CASSLGGTRNTQYF

V: TRBV11-3
size: -
D: TRBD1
J: TRBJ1-1
DNA: TGTGCCAGCAGCTTCTACTCGGGACAGGGGGCCGCTGAAGCTTTCTTT
CDR3: CASSFYSGQGAAEAFF

V: TRBV5-6
size: -
D: -
J: TRBJ2-3
DNA: TGTGCCAGCAGCCCCGGGACGTGGAACACAGATACGCAGTATTTT
CDR3: CASSPGTWNTDTQYF

V: TRBV5-1
size: few
D: -
J: TRBJ1-6
DNA: TGCGCCAGCAGGTTGTCCGGGACCTCAGGTTCACCCCTCCACTTT
CDR3: CASRLSGTSGSPLHF

V: TRBV7-2
size: -
D: -
J: TRBJ2-7
DNA: TGTGCCAGCAGCCCCAACTTCGAGCAGTACTTC
CDR3: CASSPNFEQYF

V: TRBV10-2
size: few
D: -
J: TRBJ2-2
DNA: TGCGCCAGCAGAGGCGGGGACGGCGGGGAGCTGTTTTTT
CDR3: CASRGGDGGELFF

V: TRBV6-2/TRBV6-3
size: few
D: -
J: TRBJ2-3
DNA: TGTGCCAGCAGTCGCCTGAGAGCTACAGATACGCAGTATTTT
CDR3: CASSRLRATDTQYF

V: TRBV30
size: -
D: -
J: TRBJ2-2
DNA: TGTGCCGGCCGAAAGGGACTTACTAACACCGGGGAGCTGTTTTTT
CDR3: CAGRKGLTNTGELFF

V: TRBV20-1
size: few
D: -
J: TRBJ1-1
DNA: TGCAGTGCTAGAGTCAGGTCAGGGCTATTGAACACTGAAGCTTTCTTT
CDR3: CSARVRSGLLNTEAFF

V: TRBV6-2/TRBV6-3
size: -
D: -
J: TRBJ2-1
DNA: TGTGCCAGCAGAACAGGGCGGTATGAGCAGTTCTTC
CDR3: CASRTGRYEQFF

V: TRBV7-9
size: -
D: -
J: TRBJ2-7
DNA: TGTGCCAGCACCCGGACAGGGAGGGGCTACGAGCAGTACTTC
CDR3: CASTRTGRGYEQYF

V: TRBV7-9
size: few
D: TRBD2
J: TRBJ2-7
DNA: TGTGCCAGCATCTCTAGCGGGACTTTGTCCTACGAGCAGTACTTC
CDR3: CASISSGTLSYEQYF

V: TRBV6-5
size: few
D: TRBD1
J: TRBJ2-5
DNA: TGTGCCAGCAGTTTTCAGGGGGTCCAAGGGACCCAGTACTTC
CDR3: CASSFQGVQGTQYF

V: TRBV5-6
size: -
D: TRBD2
J: TRBJ2-7
DNA: TGTGCCAGCAGCTTCTCCGTTGGGACTAGCGGGAGAAGGTACGAGCAGTACTTC
CDR3: CASSFSVGTSGRRYEQYF

V: TRBV5-1
size: -
D: -
J: TRBJ2-6
DNA: TGCGCCAGCAGCTTGGCAACAGCTGGGGCCAACGTCCTGACTTTC
CDR3: CASSLATAGANVLTF

V: TRBV15
size: -
D: TRBD2
J: TRBJ2-7
DNA: TGTGCCACCAGCAGAGAACTAGCGGGAGTCCACGAGCAGTACTTC
CDR3: CATSRELAGVHEQYF

V: TRBV6-5
size: many
D: TRBD2
J: TRBJ2-1
DNA: TGTGCCAGCAGTTACGCCGGACTAGCGGATGAGCAGTTCTTC
CDR3: CASSYAGLADEQFF

V: TRBV7-2
size: -
D: TRBD1
J: TRBJ2-5
DNA: TGTGCCAGCAGCGGGCGACAGGGGACGGAAGAGACCCAGTACTTC
CDR3: CASSGRQGTEETQYF

V: TRBV6-5
size: few
D: -
J: TRBJ1-2
DNA: TGTGCCAGCAGTTCACCCAACTATGGCTACACCTTC
CDR3: CASSSPNYGYTF

V: TRBV12-3/TRBV12-4
size: many
D: -
J: TRBJ1-2
DNA: TGTGCCAGCACCTCGGAAGGGAACTATGGCTACACCTTC
CDR3: CASTSEGNYGYTF

V: TRBV9
size: -
D: -
J: TRBJ2-2
DNA: TGTGCCAGCAGAGGAGACGCCGGGGAGCTGTTTTTT
CDR3: CASRGDAGELFF

V: TRBV7-9
size: -
D: -
J: TRBJ1-1
DNA: TGTGCCAGCAGCTGGGTGGGAGGGGATGCTTTCTTT
CDR3: CASSWVGGDAFF

V: TRBV6-5
size: few
D: -
J: TRBJ1-1
DNA: TGTGCCAGCAGTTCCGCGGAGTGGTCCGGTATGAACACTGAAGCTTTCTTT
CDR3: CASSSAEWSGMNTEAFF

V: TRBV5-5
size: few
D: TRBD1
J: TRBJ1-6
DNA: TGTGCCAGCAGCCCTACGGACAGGGGACATTCACCCCTCCACTTT
CDR3: CASSPTDRGHSPLHF

V: TRBV20-1
size: -
D: TRBD2
J: TRBJ2-5
DNA: TGCAGTGCTAGAGAAGCGGGGGGGCCAGAAGAGACCCAGTACTTC
CDR3: CSAREAGGPEETQYF

V: TRBV11-1
size: -
D: -
J: TRBJ2-4
DNA: TGTGCCAGCAGCAACACCCTGTCGCGGGGCCTGCTAGCCAAAAACATTCAGTACTTC
CDR3: CASSNTLSRGLLAKNIQYF